The 11 T cell receptor beta chains presented below share a single source sample, sequenced in a study of identical twins. Via MiXCR, TCRdb re-called the 5' RACE reads, giving one row per CDR3 protein. The table lists about 210,000 distinct CDR3 sequences, over 8% of them singletons. Input material: memory (CD45RO+) T cells sorted from blood. These TCRs come from a young woman in good health.

The V gene is TRBV7-2, the J gene TRBJ2-1, with 10 bases lining up with TRBD2. CDR1 and CDR2 (germline): SGHTA, FQGNSA. The CDR3 has 13 amino acids. Losses at the gene ends were 2 bases for V and 10 bases for J; bases not matched to a gene: 2. For the CDR3, the DNA is TGTGCCAGCAGCTTAACTAGCGGGACGGAGCAGTTCTTC. Translated, it gives CASSLTSGTEQFF. Supplemented by reference TRBV7-2 and TRBJ2-1, the full variable domain reads GAGVSQSPSNKVTEKGKDVELRCDPISGHTALYWYRQSLGQGLEFLIYFQGNSAPDKSGLPSDRFSAERTGGSVSTLTIQRTQQEDSAVYLCASSLTSGTEQFFGPGTRLTVL.

This clonotype has at least ten counts. V and J are TRBV7-8 and TRBJ2-3, with a tentative D call TRBD2 (6 bases). CDR1 is SGHVS, CDR2 FQNEAQ, per germline. Trimming left V 3 bases short and J 0 bases short, with 10 bases between. This CDR3 has 15 amino acids. In DNA, the CDR3 is TGTGCCAGCAGCTTGTACGGGAGCAGCACAGATACGCAGTATTTT. Its translation: CASSLYGSSTDTQYF.

The J gene is TRBJ1-5, the V gene TRBV29-1; TRBD1 is a possible D gene (6 bases). This CDR3 has 13 amino acids. The germline gives CDR1 SQVTM, CDR2 ANQGSEA. V was shortened by 6 bases and J by 4 bases, with 13 bases between the two germline ends. CDR3 in DNA: TGCAGCGTGCGCGACAGGCTAAATCAGCCCCAGCATTTT. This sequence encodes CSVRDRLNQPQHF.

This clonotype was recorded a few times. The chain employs TRBV10-2 and TRBJ1-5; D gene uncertain. Between the trimmed V and J ends, which lost 4 bases and 3 bases, there was a span of 7 bases. Looked up from germline, CDR1 is WSHSY and CDR2 is SAAADI. The CDR3 sequence is 13 residues long. CDR3 DNA: TGCGCCAGCAGTGCCGGGGTCAATCAGCCCCAGCATTTT. Encoded protein: CASSAGVNQPQHF.

This clonotype came up a few times. V usage is TRBV9 and J usage is TRBJ2-3; D is unresolved. CDR1 and CDR2 (germline): SGDLS, YYNGEE. V lost 0 bases to trimming and J lost 1 base, with 6 bases between them. The CDR3 runs to 14 residues. CDR3 DNA: TGTGCCAGCAGCGTAGACGGCCGCACAGATACGCAGTATTTT. Translated: CASSVDGRTDTQYF.

This clonotype was observed a few times. The V and J genes are TRBV20-1 and TRBJ2-5; 8 positions match TRBD2. The V gene end was trimmed by 7 bases and the J gene end by 3 bases; junction bases not matched to a gene: 4. The CDR3 loop spans 12 amino acids. Germline V gives CDR1 DFQATT, CDR2 SNEGSKA (reference sequence). CDR3: CSVLGREETQYF. The CDR3 DNA reads TGCAGTGTACTCGGGAGGGAAGAGACCCAGTACTTC.

The sample holds a few counts of this clonotype. This chain links TRBV12-3 or TRBV12-4 with TRBJ2-1, with D unresolved. The CDR3 is 15 residues long. V was trimmed by 1 base and J by 2 bases, leaving 9 bases between them. The CDR3 spells CASSLGELAYNEQFF. In DNA form, the CDR3 reads TGTGCCAGCAGTTTAGGAGAGTTGGCCTACAATGAGCAGTTCTTC.

The sample holds many counts of this clonotype. This chain links TRBV20-1 with TRBJ2-1, with unresolved D. CDR1 and CDR2 from the germline V gene are DFQATT and SNEGSKA (reference sequence). Trimming took off 2 bases at V and 6 bases at J, with 11 bases between the two ends. This CDR3 has 13 residues. The CDR3: CSARLTYVNEQFF. CDR3 bases: TGCAGTGCTAGACTGACCTACGTCAATGAGCAGTTCTTC.

This clonotype was seen at least ten times. CDR3 sequence reads: CASSSDGRGTEAFF. Written as DNA, the CDR3 is TGCGCCAGCAGCTCGGACGGGAGGGGTACTGAAGCTTTCTTT. The chain joins TRBV5-1 to TRBJ1-1, with D perhaps TRBD1 (5 bases). The V gene's germline CDR1 is SGHRS and CDR2 YFSETQ. Trimming removed 3 bases at V and 5 bases at J, with 14 bases between. The CDR3 is made up of 14 amino acids.

This clonotype was detected only a few times. The CDR3 loop reads CASSRGQGATAPLHF. The CDR3 DNA reads TGTGCCAGCAGCCGGGGACAGGGGGCAACGGCACCCCTCCACTTT. V is TRBV13 and J is TRBJ1-6; 12 bases map to TRBD1. With 5 bases clipped from V and 11 bases from J, the junction kept 7 bases outside the gene matches. Germline assignment: CDR1 PRHDT and CDR2 FYEKMQ (reference sequence). This CDR3 comprises 15 residues.

This clonotype was counted at least ten times. The rearrangement joins TRBV25-1 to TRBJ2-3, with 9 bases lining up with TRBD1. Per germline, CDR1 MGHDK and CDR2 SYGVNS. CDR3 size: 15 residues. Germline trimming cut 3 bases from V and 7 bases from J; bases unmatched to any gene: 8. CDR3 protein: CASSDGTGKWYTQYF. The CDR3 region has the DNA TGTGCCAGCAGTGACGGGACAGGGAAATGGTATACGCAGTATTTT.